A single sample gave rise to the 14 T cell receptor beta chains below, sequenced in a study of CD8 T cells in Susac syndrome. Reverse transcription used roughly 0.5 to 1 ug RNA and random hexamers. TCRdb reprocessed the immunoSEQ multiplex PCR reads via MiXCR and lists one record per CDR3 protein. The data contain more than 250,000 distinct CDR3 sequences, roughly 94% of them singletons. The material sequenced was CD4+ T cells from PBMCs. These TCRs come from a human donor with multiple sclerosis.

This rearrangement joins TRBV19 to TRBJ2-1; D is unclear. V was shortened by 2 bases and J by 10 bases, with 6 bases between the two germline ends. Germline CDR1 and CDR2: LNHDA and SQIVND (reference sequence). The CDR3 loop spans 11 amino acids. The DNA for the CDR3 is TGTGCCAGTAGTATATTGGAGGAGCAGTTCTTC. Translation: CASSILEEQFF.

The chain combines TRBV6-5 with TRBJ1-1; the match to TRBD1 covers 10 bases. This CDR3 is built from 15 residues. The ends lost 6 bases at V and 4 bases at J; junction bases unmatched: 8. Per the germline V gene, CDR1 is MNHEY and CDR2 is SVGAGI. The CDR3 DNA sequence: TGTGCCAGCAGAATCGACAGGGGGCCGGGCACTGAAGCTTTCTTT. As protein: CASRIDRGPGTEAFF.

The genes are TRBV6-2 or TRBV6-3 and TRBJ2-7; 10 bases line up with TRBD1. The CDR3 length is 16 residues. Germline lookup yields CDR1 MNHEY and CDR2 SVGEGT. With V trimmed by 2 bases and J by 2 bases, 6 bases remained unmatched. The CDR3 sequence: CASSYTLTGGTYEQYF. The CDR3 DNA reads as TGTGCCAGCAGTTACACGTTGACAGGGGGCACCTACGAGCAGTACTTC.

The gene calls are TRBV9 and TRBJ2-6, with 8 bases matching TRBD1. In germline, CDR1 is SGDLS, CDR2 YYNGEE. This CDR3 comprises 19 residues. V trimming: 4 bases; J trimming: 2 bases; junction bases outside the gene matches: 14. The DNA of the CDR3 is TGTGCCAGCAGCCACCCCGAGGGGGACAGGAGACCTGGGGCCAACGTCCTGACTTTC. It translates to CASSHPEGDRRPGANVLTF.

The genes are TRBV19 and TRBJ1-6; the D gene is possibly TRBD1 (5 bases). Per the germline V gene, CDR1 is LNHDA and CDR2 is SQIVND (reference sequence). The V end lost 0 bases, the J end lost 8 bases, and 14 bases lay between the germline ends. The length of the CDR3 is 16 residues. The CDR3 reads CASSIDRAGGDSPLHF. For the CDR3, the DNA is TGTGCCAGTAGTATAGACAGGGCTGGGGGTGATTCACCCCTCCACTTT. Combining the CDR3 with reference TRBV19 and TRBJ1-6 gives the whole variable domain DGGITQSPKYLFRKEGQNVTLSCEQNLNHDAMYWYRQDPGQGLRLIYYSQIVNDFQKGDIAEGYSVSREKKESFPLTVTSAQKNPTAFYLCASSIDRAGGDSPLHFGNGTRLTVT.

The chain carries TRBV28 and TRBJ2-1; 12 nucleotides match TRBD2. The CDR3 runs 16 residues. Germline V CDR1 and CDR2: MDHEN, SYDVKM. The ends lost 2 bases at V and 3 bases at J; junction bases unmatched: 2. The DNA of the CDR3 is TGTGCCAGCAGTTTACTAGCGGGGGGGCGCTACAATGAGCAGTTCTTC. Its translation is CASSLLAGGRYNEQFF.

This chain uses TRBV5-6 with TRBJ1-2; possible D gene TRBD1, 5 bases. The length of the CDR3 is 16 residues. The V gene lost 1 base and the J gene lost 6 bases, with 19 bases spanning the gap. CDR1 and CDR2 (germline): SGHDT, YYEEEE. The CDR3 reads CASSLKSRRAGDGYTF. CDR3 bases: TGTGCCAGCAGCTTGAAAAGCCGACGGGCGGGGGATGGCTACACCTTC.

J is TRBJ1-6 and V is TRBV7-9; D remains unclear. CDR1 and CDR2 (germline): SEHNR, FQNEAQ (reference sequence). CDR3 length: 12 residues. The V gene lost 5 bases and the J gene lost 8 bases, with 7 bases spanning the gap. The DNA of the CDR3 is TGTGCCAGCAGCAAAATAGATTCACCCCTCCACTTT. Encoded protein: CASSKIDSPLHF.

This chain links TRBV20-1 with TRBJ2-4; D not resolved. CDR3 size: 13 residues. The germline V and J ends were trimmed by 4 bases and 7 bases, with 14 bases remaining between them. CDR1 and CDR2 from the germline V gene are DFQATT and SNEGSKA (reference sequence). The CDR3: CSATQTQSNIQYF. As DNA, the CDR3 is TGCAGTGCTACTCAAACCCAAAGCAACATTCAGTACTTC.

The chain links TRBV6-6 to TRBJ2-1; TRBD2 is a possible D gene (5 bases). V was trimmed by 7 bases and J by 7 bases, leaving 17 bases between them. This CDR3 has 14 residues. Germline assignment: CDR1 MNHNY and CDR2 SVGAGI (reference sequence). The CDR3 here is CASKEDHFRNEQFF. CDR3 sequence (DNA): TGTGCCAGCAAGGAGGACCACTTTAGGAATGAGCAGTTCTTC.

Only one count was recorded for this clonotype. The rearrangement links TRBV5-1 to TRBJ2-1, with 14 bases matching TRBD2. Germline V gives CDR1 SGHRS, CDR2 YFSETQ. The trim removed 0 bases at V and 7 bases at J, leaving 3 bases unmatched. This CDR3 is 16 amino acids long. CDR3 bases: TGCGCCAGCAGCTTGGAGGGACTAGCGGGGGTGAATGAGCAGTTCTTC. It yields the protein CASSLEGLAGVNEQFF.

V is TRBV7-2 and J is TRBJ1-1; 9 positions agree with TRBD1. CDR3 length: 14 amino acids. V shed 5 bases and J 7 bases; nucleotides not matched to a gene: 8. Germline CDR1 is SGHTA and CDR2 is FQGNSA. DNA of the CDR3: TGTGCCAGCAGCCGGACAGGGGCAGGGGTTGAAGCTTTCTTT. Its translation is CASSRTGAGVEAFF.

This sequence joins TRBV21-1 and TRBJ2-4. TRBV21-1 is labeled a pseudogene. The CDR3 has 15 amino acids. This chain's CDR3 is CASSIPVAAKNIQYF. CDR3 DNA sequence: TGTGCCAGCAGTATACCGGTTGCGGCCAAAAACATTCAGTACTTC.

The chain recombines TRBV4-2 with TRBJ1-4; D possibly corresponds to TRBD1 (5 bases). This CDR3 spans 18 amino acids. V was cut by 1 base and J by 5 bases, with 20 bases left in between. CDR1 and CDR2 (germline): LGHNA, YNFKEQ. The CDR3 protein is CASSQGPGQNGVNEKLFF. The CDR3 DNA follows: TGTGCCAGCAGCCAAGGGCCTGGACAAAACGGCGTCAATGAAAAACTGTTTTTT.